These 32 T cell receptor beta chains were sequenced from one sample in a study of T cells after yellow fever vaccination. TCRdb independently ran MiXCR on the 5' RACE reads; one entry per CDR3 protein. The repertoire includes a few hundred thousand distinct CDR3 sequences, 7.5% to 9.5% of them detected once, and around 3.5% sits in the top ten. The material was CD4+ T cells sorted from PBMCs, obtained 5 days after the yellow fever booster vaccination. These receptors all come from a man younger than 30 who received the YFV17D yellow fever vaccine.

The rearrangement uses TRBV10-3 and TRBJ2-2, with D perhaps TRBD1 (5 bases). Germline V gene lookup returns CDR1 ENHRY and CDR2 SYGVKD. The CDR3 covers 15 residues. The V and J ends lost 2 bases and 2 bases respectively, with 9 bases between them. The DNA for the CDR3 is TGTGCCATCAGTGAGCGTCAGGGCAACACCGGGGAGCTGTTTTTT. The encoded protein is CAISERQGNTGELFF.

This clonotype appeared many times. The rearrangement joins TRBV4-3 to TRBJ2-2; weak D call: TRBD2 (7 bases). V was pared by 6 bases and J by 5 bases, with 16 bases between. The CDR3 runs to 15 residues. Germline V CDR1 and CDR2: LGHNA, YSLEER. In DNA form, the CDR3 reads TGCGCCAGCAGAAAGGGGGGGGCGCAGACCGGGGAGCTGTTTTTT. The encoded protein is CASRKGGAQTGELFF.

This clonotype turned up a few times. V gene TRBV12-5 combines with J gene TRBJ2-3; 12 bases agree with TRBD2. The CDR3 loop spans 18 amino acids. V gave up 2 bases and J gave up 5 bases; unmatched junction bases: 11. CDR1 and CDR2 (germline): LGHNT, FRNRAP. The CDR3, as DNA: TGTGCTAGTGGTTTGACTAGCGGGGGGCTCAGGATCGGAGATACGCAGTATTTT. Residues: CASGLTSGGLRIGDTQYF.

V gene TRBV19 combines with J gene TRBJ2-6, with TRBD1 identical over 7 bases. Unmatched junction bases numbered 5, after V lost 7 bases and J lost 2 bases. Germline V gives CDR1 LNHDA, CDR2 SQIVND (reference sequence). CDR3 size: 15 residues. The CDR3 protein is CASNDDRAGANVLTF. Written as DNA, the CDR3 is TGTGCCAGTAACGATGACAGGGCTGGGGCCAACGTCCTGACTTTC.

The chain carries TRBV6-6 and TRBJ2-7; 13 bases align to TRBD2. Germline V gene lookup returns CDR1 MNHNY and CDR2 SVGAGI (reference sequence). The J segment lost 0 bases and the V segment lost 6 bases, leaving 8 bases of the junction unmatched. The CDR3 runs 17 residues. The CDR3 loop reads CASRGTSGDLSSYEQYV. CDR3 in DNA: TGTGCCAGCAGAGGGACTAGCGGGGACCTAAGCTCCTACGAGCAGTACGTC.

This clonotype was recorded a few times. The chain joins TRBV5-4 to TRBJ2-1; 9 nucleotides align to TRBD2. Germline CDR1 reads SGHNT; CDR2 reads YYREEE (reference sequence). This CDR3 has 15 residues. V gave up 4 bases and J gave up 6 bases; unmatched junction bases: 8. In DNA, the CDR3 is TGTGCCAGCAGCCAGGGGACTAGCACAGTCAATGAGCAGTTCTTC. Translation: CASSQGTSTVNEQFF.

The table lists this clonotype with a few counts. The CDR3 sequence: CAWSPLDRDIQYF. The CDR3 DNA reads TGTGCCTGGAGTCCTCTAGACCGGGACATTCAGTACTTC. This rearrangement joins TRBV30 to TRBJ2-4; D gene uncertain. CDR1 and CDR2 (germline): GTSNPN, SVGIG (reference sequence). This CDR3 region has 13 residues. V shed 2 bases and J shed 8 bases, with 13 bases lying between them.

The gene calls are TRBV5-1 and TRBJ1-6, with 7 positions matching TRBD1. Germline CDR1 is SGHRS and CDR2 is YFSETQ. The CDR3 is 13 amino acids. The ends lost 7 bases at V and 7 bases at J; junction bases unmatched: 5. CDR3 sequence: CASRGTENSPLHF. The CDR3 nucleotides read TGCGCCAGCCGGGGGACAGAAAATTCACCCCTCCACTTT.

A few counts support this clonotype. In DNA form, the CDR3 reads TGTGCCAGCTCTCAGGCAGGCGAAAAACTGTTTTTT. Protein sequence: CASSQAGEKLFF. The chain employs TRBV18 and TRBJ1-4; D is uncertain. Germline V gives CDR1 KGHSH, CDR2 LQKENI. The CDR3 loop spans 12 amino acids. The germline V and J ends were trimmed by 6 bases and 8 bases, with 10 bases remaining between them. Together with reference TRBV18 and TRBJ1-4, the CDR3 gives the full variable domain: NAGVMQNPRHLVRRRGQEARLRCSPMKGHSHVYWYRQLPEEGLKFMVYLQKENIIDESGMPKERFSAEFPKEGPSILRIQQVVRGDSAAYFCASSQAGEKLFFGSGTQLSVL.

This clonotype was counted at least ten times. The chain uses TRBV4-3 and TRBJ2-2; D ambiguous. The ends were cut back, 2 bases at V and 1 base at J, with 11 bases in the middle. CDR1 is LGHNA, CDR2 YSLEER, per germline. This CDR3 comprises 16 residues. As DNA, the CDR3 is TGCGCCAGCAGCCAACTCCCTACGAGGAACACCGGGGAGCTGTTTTTT. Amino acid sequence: CASSQLPTRNTGELFF.

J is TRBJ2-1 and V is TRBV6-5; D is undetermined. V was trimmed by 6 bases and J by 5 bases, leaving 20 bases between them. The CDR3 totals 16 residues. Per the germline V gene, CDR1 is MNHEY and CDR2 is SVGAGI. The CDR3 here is CASRRRAAYGNNEQFF. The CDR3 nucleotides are TGTGCCAGCAGGCGCCGGGCGGCATACGGCAACAATGAGCAGTTCTTC.

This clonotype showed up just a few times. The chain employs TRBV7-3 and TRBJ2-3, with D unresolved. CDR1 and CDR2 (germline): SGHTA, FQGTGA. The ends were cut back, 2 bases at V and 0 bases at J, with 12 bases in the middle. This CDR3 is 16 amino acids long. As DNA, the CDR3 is TGTGCCAGCAGCTTAGGTCCCGGAACTAGCACAGATACGCAGTATTTT. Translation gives CASSLGPGTSTDTQYF.

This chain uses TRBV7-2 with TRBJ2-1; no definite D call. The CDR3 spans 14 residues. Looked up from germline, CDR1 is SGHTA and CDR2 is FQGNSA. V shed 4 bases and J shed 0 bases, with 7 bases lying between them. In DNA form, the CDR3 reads TGTGCCAGCAGCTCGTTTCCCTCCTACAATGAGCAGTTCTTC. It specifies CASSSFPSYNEQFF.

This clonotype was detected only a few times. The CDR3 bases are TGTGCCAGCAGTTCCCCCCCCGGGGGTCAATTTTCGGATACGCAGTATTTT. Residues: CASSSPPGGQFSDTQYF. The chain employs TRBV6-5 and TRBJ2-3; tentatively, D is TRBD2 (6 bases). V shed 4 bases and J shed 6 bases, with 23 bases lying between them. The V gene's germline CDR1 is MNHEY and CDR2 SVGAGI. This CDR3 spans 17 amino acids.

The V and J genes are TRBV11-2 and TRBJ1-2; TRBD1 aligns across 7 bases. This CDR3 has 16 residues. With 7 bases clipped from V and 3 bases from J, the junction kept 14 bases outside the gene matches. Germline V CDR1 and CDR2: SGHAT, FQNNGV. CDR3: CASKGRAGGKDYGYTF. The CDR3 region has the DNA TGTGCCAGCAAAGGGCGGGCAGGGGGGAAGGACTATGGCTACACCTTC.

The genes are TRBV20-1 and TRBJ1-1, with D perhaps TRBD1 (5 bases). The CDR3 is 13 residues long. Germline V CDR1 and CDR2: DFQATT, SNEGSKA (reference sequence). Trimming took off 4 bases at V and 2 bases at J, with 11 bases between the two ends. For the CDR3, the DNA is TGCAGTGCTACCACCAGGGTCAACACTGAAGCTTTCTTT. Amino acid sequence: CSATTRVNTEAFF.

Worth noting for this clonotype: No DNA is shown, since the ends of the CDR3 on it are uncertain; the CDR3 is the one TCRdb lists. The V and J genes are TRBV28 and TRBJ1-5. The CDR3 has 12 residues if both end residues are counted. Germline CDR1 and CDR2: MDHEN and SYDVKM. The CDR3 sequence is CASRTSGQPQHF.

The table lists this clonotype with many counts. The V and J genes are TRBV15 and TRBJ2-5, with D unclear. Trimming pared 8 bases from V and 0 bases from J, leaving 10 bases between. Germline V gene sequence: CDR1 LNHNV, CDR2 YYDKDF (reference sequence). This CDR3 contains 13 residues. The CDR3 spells CATGKYDQETQYF. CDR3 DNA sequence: TGTGCCACCGGAAAATACGACCAAGAGACCCAGTACTTC.

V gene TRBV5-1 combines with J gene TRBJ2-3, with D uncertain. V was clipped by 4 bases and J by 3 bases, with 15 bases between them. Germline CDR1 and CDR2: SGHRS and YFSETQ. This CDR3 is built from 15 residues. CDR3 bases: TGCGCCAGCAGCCCGGGTCGGCTCAATACAGATACGCAGTATTTT. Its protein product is CASSPGRLNTDTQYF.

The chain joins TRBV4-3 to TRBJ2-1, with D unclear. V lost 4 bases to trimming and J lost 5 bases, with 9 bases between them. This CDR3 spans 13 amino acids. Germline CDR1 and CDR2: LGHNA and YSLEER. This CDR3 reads CASSPRLNNEQFF. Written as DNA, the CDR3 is TGCGCCAGCAGCCCCCGACTTAACAATGAGCAGTTCTTC.

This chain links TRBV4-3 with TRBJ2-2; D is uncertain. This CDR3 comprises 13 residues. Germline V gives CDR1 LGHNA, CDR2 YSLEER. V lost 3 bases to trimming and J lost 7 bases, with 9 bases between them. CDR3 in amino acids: CASSHQEVGELFF. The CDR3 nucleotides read TGCGCCAGCAGCCACCAAGAAGTCGGGGAGCTGTTTTTT.

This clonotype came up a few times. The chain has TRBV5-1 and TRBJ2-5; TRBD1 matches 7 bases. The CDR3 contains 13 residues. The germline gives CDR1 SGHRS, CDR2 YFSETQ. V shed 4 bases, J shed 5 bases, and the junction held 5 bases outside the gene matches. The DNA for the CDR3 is TGCGCCAGCAGCCCCCTGACAGGGGAGACCCAGTACTTC. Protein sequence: CASSPLTGETQYF.

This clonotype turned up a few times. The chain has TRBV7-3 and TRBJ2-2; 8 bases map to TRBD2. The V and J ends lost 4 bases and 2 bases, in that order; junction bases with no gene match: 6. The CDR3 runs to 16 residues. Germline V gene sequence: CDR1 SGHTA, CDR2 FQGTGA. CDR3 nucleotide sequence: TGTGCCAGCAGCTCCGCCGGGGGGGGTAACACCGGGGAGCTGTTTTTT. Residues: CASSSAGGGNTGELFF.

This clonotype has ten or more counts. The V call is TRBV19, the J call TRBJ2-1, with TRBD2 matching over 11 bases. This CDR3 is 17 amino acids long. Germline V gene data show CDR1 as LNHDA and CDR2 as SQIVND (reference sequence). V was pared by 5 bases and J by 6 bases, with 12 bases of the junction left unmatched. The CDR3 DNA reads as TGTGCCAGTAGTCCCGAACCCCTAGCGGGGGGCATCAATGAGCAGTTCTTC. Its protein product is CASSPEPLAGGINEQFF.

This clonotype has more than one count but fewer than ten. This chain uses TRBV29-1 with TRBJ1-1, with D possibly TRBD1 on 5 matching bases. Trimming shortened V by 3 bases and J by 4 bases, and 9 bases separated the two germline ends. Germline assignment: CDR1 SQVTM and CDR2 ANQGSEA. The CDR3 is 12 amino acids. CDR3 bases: TGCAGCGTTGATGGGGGGGGCACTGAAGCTTTCTTT. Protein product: CSVDGGGTEAFF.

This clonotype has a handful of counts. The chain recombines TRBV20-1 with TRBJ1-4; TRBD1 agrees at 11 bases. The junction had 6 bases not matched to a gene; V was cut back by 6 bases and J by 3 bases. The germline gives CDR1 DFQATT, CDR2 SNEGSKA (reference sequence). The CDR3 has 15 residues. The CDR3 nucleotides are TGCAGTGCCCAGGACAGGGGGCTTTCTAATGAAAAACTGTTTTTT. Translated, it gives CSAQDRGLSNEKLFF.

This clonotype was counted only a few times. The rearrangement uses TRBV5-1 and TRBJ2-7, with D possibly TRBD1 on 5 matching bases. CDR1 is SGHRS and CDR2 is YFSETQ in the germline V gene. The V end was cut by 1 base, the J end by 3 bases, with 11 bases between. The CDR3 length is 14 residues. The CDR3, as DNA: TGCGCCAGCAGCTTGCAACAAGGGGTCTACGAGCAGTACTTC. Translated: CASSLQQGVYEQYF.

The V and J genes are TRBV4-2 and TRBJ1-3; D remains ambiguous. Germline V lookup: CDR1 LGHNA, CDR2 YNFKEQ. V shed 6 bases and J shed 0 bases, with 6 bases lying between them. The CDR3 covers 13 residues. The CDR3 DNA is TGTGCCAGCAGAGCAAGCTCTGGAAACACCATATATTTT. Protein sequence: CASRASSGNTIYF.

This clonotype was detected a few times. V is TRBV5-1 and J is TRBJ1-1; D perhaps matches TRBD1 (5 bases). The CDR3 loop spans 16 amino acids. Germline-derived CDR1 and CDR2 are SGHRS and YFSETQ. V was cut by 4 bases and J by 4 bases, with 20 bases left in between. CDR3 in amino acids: CASSEGAPGFRTEAFF. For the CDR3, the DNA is TGCGCCAGCAGCGAGGGTGCCCCAGGGTTCCGCACTGAAGCTTTCTTT.

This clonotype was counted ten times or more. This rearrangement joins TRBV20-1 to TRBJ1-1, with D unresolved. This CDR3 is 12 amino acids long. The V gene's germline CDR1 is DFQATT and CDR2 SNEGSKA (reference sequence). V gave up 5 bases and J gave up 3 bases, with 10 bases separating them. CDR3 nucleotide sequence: TGCAGTGCTGGTTCCCGGGACACTGAAGCTTTCTTT. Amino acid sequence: CSAGSRDTEAFF.

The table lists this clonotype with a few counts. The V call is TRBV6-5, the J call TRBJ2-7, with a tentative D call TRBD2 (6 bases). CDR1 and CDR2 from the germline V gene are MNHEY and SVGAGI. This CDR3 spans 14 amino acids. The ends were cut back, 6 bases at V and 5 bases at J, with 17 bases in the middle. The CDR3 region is CASRPRGREDEQYF. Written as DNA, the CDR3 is TGTGCCAGCAGACCGCGGGGTCGTGAGGACGAGCAGTACTTC.

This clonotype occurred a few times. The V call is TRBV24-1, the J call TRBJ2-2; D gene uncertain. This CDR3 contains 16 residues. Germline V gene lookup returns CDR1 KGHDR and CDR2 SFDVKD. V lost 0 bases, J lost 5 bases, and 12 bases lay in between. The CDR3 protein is CATSDLLQPGTGELFF. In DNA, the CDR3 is TGTGCCACCAGTGATTTGCTCCAGCCAGGTACCGGGGAGCTGTTTTTT.